This T cell receptor beta chain was retrieved from a study of neurological immune-mediated disorders. Libraries from sorted cells each used some 1 million CD4+ or CD8+ T cells. This clonotype was found many times. Via MiXCR, TCRdb re-called the 5' RACE reads, giving one row per CDR3 protein. Of approximately 41,000 distinct CDR3 sequences listed, more than 12% were seen once; the top ten hold roughly 3.6%. CDR3 size: 17 residues. Between the trimmed V and J ends, which lost 0 bases and 1 base, there was a span of 14 bases. CDR1 and CDR2 from the germline V gene are MGHRA and YSYEKL. V is TRBV4-1 and J is TRBJ2-3; D is perhaps TRBD2 (5 bases). The sequencing input was CD4+ T cells from blood. The TCR originated in an older woman with HTLV-1-associated myelopathy (HAM/TSP). The CDR3 sequence: CASSQDHRFGGTDTQYF. DNA for the CDR3: TGCGCCAGCAGCCAAGATCATAGGTTCGGGGGCACAGATACGCAGTATTTT.